This T cell receptor beta chain was sequenced during a study of blood T cell repertoires in COVID-19. Study-level background: T cells, B-cell-depleted T cells, or PBMCs provided the cDNA or gDNA that served as material.

The table lists this clone with a few counts. The protocol was immunoSEQ multiplex PCR, while the TCRdb copy is restricted to in-frame clones and leaves out a portion. Of some 460,000 clones detected, more than 85% appear once; the ten largest clones hold around 4.4%. Specimen: peripheral blood. The receptor was derived from a woman aged 30 to 39 with acute or convalescent COVID-19.

In DNA form, the CDR3 reads TGCGCCAGCAGTGAGCTCCTGCGGGGGGGCCGGTACGAGCAGTACTTC. Encoded protein: CASSELLRGGRYEQYF. The chain recombines TRBV10-2 with TRBJ2-7, with 9 bases lining up with TRBD2. J was trimmed by 4 bases and V by 2 bases; bases with no gene match: 9. Germline loops: CDR1 WSHSY, CDR2 SAAADI. CDR3 length: 16 residues.